These T cell receptor beta chains were read from a single sample in a study of blood T cells in healthy people across ages. TCRdb redid the calling of the 5' RACE reads with MiXCR, one entry per CDR3 protein. This sample has 650,000 to 700,000 distinct CDR3 sequences; more than 45% occur once, and the top ten carry about 14%. Sequenced sample: blood. The receptors were sampled from a woman older than 75 in good health. The CDR3 runs from the conserved cysteine through the conserved F or W. Each record gives: V gene, J gene, clone size, D gene, CDR3 length, CDR3 DNA, CDR3 protein. A D gene is named only where the DNA matches it firmly. The size of a clone is reported for some rows only, either as once, few or many, or as a class for expanded clones.

TRBV29-1	TRBJ2-3	many	NA	15	TGCAGCGTCTTGGGGGTCGGGGGAACGGGAGATACGCAGTATTTT	CSVLGVGGTGDTQYF
TRBV7-9	TRBJ2-4	NA	NA	16	TGTGCCAGCAGCTTAGGGAGCAGAGGTGTGACCTACGAACAGTACTTC	CASSLGSRGVTYEQYF
TRBV5-1	TRBJ2-5	NA	TRBD1	15	TGCGCCTGCAGCCCCTTGGACAGGTTTAGTGGTGAGCAGTACTTC	CACSPLDRFSGEQYF
TRBV10-3	TRBJ2-5	NA	NA	12	TGTGCCATCCGGACAGTCCAAGAGACCCAGTACTTC	CAIRTVQETQYF
TRBV12-3/TRBV12-4	TRBJ2-3	NA	TRBD2	14	TGTGCCAGCAATGGGAGCGGGAGTTCAGATACGCAGTATTTT	CASNGSGSSDTQYF
TRBV12-3/TRBV12-4	TRBJ2-1	once	NA	11	TGTGCCGGCAGCCGTTTGAATGAGCAGTTCTTC	CAGSRLNEQFF
TRBV20-1	TRBJ1-1	few	NA	13	TGCAGTGCTAGCCGGGACACCAACACTGAAGCTTTCTTT	CSASRDTNTEAFF
TRBV28	TRBJ1-2	NA	NA	14	TGTGCCAGCAGGCCTCAGGGGCCCAACTATGGCTACACCTTC	CASRPQGPNYGYTF
TRBV18	TRBJ2-3	NA	NA	15	TGTGCCAGCCGTATCCAACAGGGTGTCACAGATACGCAGTATTTT	CASRIQQGVTDTQYF
TRBV28	TRBJ2-2	NA	NA	16	TGTGCCAGCCGGAACCCTAGTGGGGGGACCACCGGGGAGCTGTTTTTT	CASRNPSGGTTGELFF
TRBV6-2/TRBV6-3	TRBJ1-1	NA	NA	13	TGTGCCAGCAGTTACTCGCCGACCACTGAAGCTTTCTTT	CASSYSPTTEAFF
TRBV20-1	TRBJ2-1	few	TRBD2	20	TGCAGTGCTAGAGATATGGCAGGGGGAAGACTAGCGGGAGCCTACAATGAGCAGTTCTTC	CSARDMAGGRLAGAYNEQFF
TRBV5-1	TRBJ2-2	NA	NA	12	TGCGCCAGCAGCCTGAACACCTGGGAGCTGTTTTTT	CASSLNTWELFF
TRBV16	TRBJ2-1	NA	NA	15	TGTGCCAGCAGCCCCCAGGTTGGGCCTTACAATGAGCAGTTCTTC	CASSPQVGPYNEQFF
TRBV29-1	TRBJ2-3	many	TRBD2	16	TGCAGCGTCCTACCCATTGGCGGGAGAACCACAGATACGCAGTATTTT	CSVLPIGGRTTDTQYF
TRBV29-1	TRBJ1-2	NA	NA	12	TGCAGCGTTGAACAGACAGCCTATGGCTACACCTTC	CSVEQTAYGYTF
TRBV10-2	TRBJ1-5	many	NA	17	TGCGCCAGCAGTGAGTCGACAGCTTTTCATAGCAATCAGCCCCAGCATTTT	CASSESTAFHSNQPQHF
TRBV28	TRBJ2-7	many	TRBD1	12	TGTGCCAGCAGGGACAGGGAGTACGAGCAGTACTTC	CASRDREYEQYF
TRBV12-3/TRBV12-4	TRBJ2-3	NA	NA	12	TGTGCCAGCAGCCTATTTGGAAATACGCAGTATTTT	CASSLFGNTQYF
TRBV9	TRBJ2-1	NA	TRBD2	14	TGTGCCAGCAGCCCCCAGAGCCGGGAGGGCGAGCAGTTCTTC	CASSPQSREGEQFF
TRBV9	TRBJ2-5	many	NA	14	TGTGCCAGCAGCGTAGAGGGTTTACAAGAGACCCAGTACTTC	CASSVEGLQETQYF
TRBV5-6	TRBJ2-2	few	NA	17	TGTGCCAGCAGCTTGGGAGGCCCCGCCGCGAACACCGGGGAGCTGTTTTTT	CASSLGGPAANTGELFF
TRBV29-1	TRBJ2-1	NA	NA	14	TGCAGCGTCGCGACTCTTCTCTCCTACAATGAGCAGTTCTTC	CSVATLLSYNEQFF
TRBV12-3/TRBV12-4	TRBJ2-2	NA	NA	14	TGTGCCAGCAGTAACACAGGGTTCTCCGGGGAGCTGTTTTTT	CASSNTGFSGELFF
TRBV7-2	TRBJ2-2	NA	NA	14	TGTGCCAGCAGAACGGACAGAGGTCCCGGGGAGCTGTTTTTT	CASRTDRGPGELFF
TRBV12-3/TRBV12-4	TRBJ2-1	many	NA	13	TGTGCCAGCAGGGCCTGGAGCGACGGTGAGCAGTTCTTC	CASRAWSDGEQFF
TRBV14	TRBJ1-1	NA	NA	16	TGTGCCAGCAGCCAAGATTCTAACAGGCGGGGTACTGAAGCTTTCTTT	CASSQDSNRRGTEAFF
TRBV5-1	TRBJ1-2	NA	TRBD1	16	TGCGCCAGCAGCTTGGTATCAGGGGGCGCCGACTATGGCTACACCTTC	CASSLVSGGADYGYTF
TRBV6-1	TRBJ1-6	NA	NA	11	TGTGCCAGCAGAGCGGCTTCACCCCTCCACTTT	CASRAASPLHF
TRBV20-1	TRBJ2-3	NA	TRBD2	16	TGCAGTGCTAGAATCAGCGGGAGGGTTAGCACAGATACGCAGTATTTT	CSARISGRVSTDTQYF
TRBV28	TRBJ2-1	NA	NA	13	TGTGCCAGCAGTGTGGTTAGCAAGCATGAGCAGTTCTTC	CASSVVSKHEQFF
TRBV3-1	TRBJ2-5	NA	NA	13	TGTGCCAGCAGCCAAGTCAACCCGGGGGAGCAGTACTTC	CASSQVNPGEQYF
TRBV12-3/TRBV12-4	TRBJ2-2	few	NA	14	TGTGCCAGCATTCGCTATACGAACACCGGGGAGCTGTTTTTT	CASIRYTNTGELFF
TRBV5-1	TRBJ2-7	many	NA	16	TGCGCCAGCAGCTTGGGTGGGACGGCGAGCTCCTACGAGCAGTACTTC	CASSLGGTASSYEQYF
TRBV3-1	TRBJ2-1	NA	NA	14	TGTGCCAGTAGCCACGGCAAGACGGAAAAGACCCAGTTCTTC	CASSHGKTEKTQFF
TRBV6-5	TRBJ2-7	many	NA	13	TGTGCCAGCAGGCAGGACGGAACCTACGAGCAGTACTTC	CASRQDGTYEQYF
TRBV7-2	TRBJ1-2	few	NA	16	TGTGCCAGCAGCTTGGTTTCAAGTCAACAGAACTATGGCTACACCTTC	CASSLVSSQQNYGYTF
TRBV20-1	TRBJ2-3	once	NA	13	TGCAGTGCGAGGTCCCAGGACACAGATACGCAGTATTTT	CSARSQDTDTQYF
TRBV7-3	TRBJ2-1	once	NA	15	TGTGCCAGCAGCCTTACACCGGAAGGTTACAATGAGCAGTTCTTC	CASSLTPEGYNEQFF
TRBV4-2	TRBJ1-2	NA	TRBD1	16	TGTGCCAGCAGCCAAGATCTTGACAGGGGTGCCTATGGCTACACCTTC	CASSQDLDRGAYGYTF
TRBV29-1	TRBJ2-1	NA	NA	11	TGCAGCGTTGAAGATAGGAATGAGCAGTTCTTC	CSVEDRNEQFF
TRBV3-1	TRBJ2-2	NA	TRBD2	17	TGTGCCAGCAGCCAAGATCCCGGCGGGGGGGCATCCGGGGAGCTGTTTTTT	CASSQDPGGGASGELFF
TRBV29-1	TRBJ2-1	NA	NA	14	TGCAGCGTTGCCAAGGAGGCAGACTACAATGAGCAGTTCTTC	CSVAKEADYNEQFF
TRBV2	TRBJ2-5	many	TRBD1	12	TGTGCCATGGGACAGACCATGGAGACCCAGTACTTC	CAMGQTMETQYF
TRBV29-1	TRBJ2-2	few	NA	14	TGCAGCGTAAGGAGGGGGCCGAACACCGGGGAGCTGTTTTTT	CSVRRGPNTGELFF